This T cell receptor beta chain was identified during a study of spatial heterogeneity in lung cancer. This clonotype was observed a few times. Time point specified: sample taken at primary tumor resection. Via MiXCR, TCRdb re-called the 5' RACE reads, giving one row per CDR3 protein. The data contain roughly 48,000 distinct CDR3 sequences, 5.3% of them singletons. J was trimmed by 3 bases and V by 5 bases; bases with no gene match: 5. The CDR3 covers 15 residues. The sequencing used PBMCs, collected at surgery. V is TRBV12-3 or TRBV12-4 and J is TRBJ2-1; 9 positions match TRBD1. This receptor was obtained from a male donor with early-stage non-small cell lung cancer. This CDR3 reads CASSPTGGSYNEQFF. CDR3 nucleotide sequence: TGTGCCAGCAGTCCGACAGGGGGGAGCTACAATGAGCAGTTCTTC.